This passage covers 32 T cell receptor beta chains from one sample sequenced in a study of post-analysis software for immune sequencing data. Findings and caveats of the study: When patients were compared with controls, about 5 TRBV segments were more frequent, TRBV5-6, TRBV5-1 and TRBV20-1 among them.

The TCR beta cDNA libraries carried unique molecular identifiers. One entry per CDR3 protein results from TCRdb running MiXCR on the PCR reads. The data show roughly 730,000 distinct CDR3 sequences, with about 27% seen just once and 0.55% to 0.65% held by the top ten. These receptors have no identified antigens. Specimen: blood. These receptors were obtained from a girl aged 10-17 years with multiple sclerosis.

In this sample, this clonotype turned up many times. The chain is built from TRBV5-1 and TRBJ2-7; TRBD1 matches 7 bases. The germline CDR1 and CDR2 sequences are SGHRS and YFSETQ. After removal of 4 bases from V and 0 bases from J, the junction contained 7 bases not matched to a gene. The CDR3 spans 15 residues. The CDR3 DNA follows: TGCGCCAGCAGCCCATCCGGGACAGTCTCCTACGAGCAGTACTTC. This gives the protein CASSPSGTVSYEQYF.

This clonotype was seen a few times. This chain connects TRBV28 to TRBJ2-5; D is possibly TRBD2 (5 bases). Per the germline V gene, CDR1 is MDHEN and CDR2 is SYDVKM. V lost 5 bases and J lost 2, with 12 bases in between. There are 14 residues in the CDR3. The CDR3 DNA follows: TGTGCCAGCAGTATGGCGGGTAGTCAAGAGACCCAGTACTTC. This gives the protein CASSMAGSQETQYF.

The J gene is TRBJ2-7, the V gene TRBV28; 9 bases agree with TRBD2. Germline CDR1 is MDHEN and CDR2 is SYDVKM. Losses at the gene ends were 5 bases for V and 2 bases for J; bases not matched to a gene: 7. The CDR3 runs to 15 residues. The CDR3 loop reads CASSPGVAGAYEQYF. In nucleotides, the CDR3 is TGTGCCAGCAGTCCCGGGGTAGCGGGAGCCTACGAGCAGTACTTC.

This clonotype was recorded at least ten times. The chain couples TRBV4-2 to TRBJ2-5; D could derive from TRBD1 or TRBD2 (5 bases each). Germline assignment: CDR1 LGHNA and CDR2 YNFKEQ. Trimming pared 1 base from V and 1 base from J, leaving 7 bases between. CDR3 length: 14 amino acids. The CDR3 loop reads CASSQVGTQETQYF. The CDR3 DNA reads TGTGCCAGCAGCCAAGTCGGGACCCAAGAGACCCAGTACTTC.

This chain joins TRBV18 and TRBJ2-4, with 11 nucleotides matching TRBD2. CDR1 is KGHSH and CDR2 is LQKENI in the germline V gene. Losses at the gene ends were 4 bases for V and 0 bases for J; bases not matched to a gene: 11. The CDR3 is 19 amino acids. This CDR3 is CASSHRTSGRSLAKNIQYF. The DNA of the CDR3 is TGTGCCAGCTCACACCGGACTAGCGGGCGATCCTTAGCCAAAAACATTCAGTACTTC.

In this sample, this clonotype turned up many times. This chain connects TRBV7-2 to TRBJ2-7; unclear D gene. Trimming pared 1 base from V and 0 bases from J, leaving 16 bases between. Looked up from germline, CDR1 is SGHTA and CDR2 is FQGNSA. The CDR3 has 17 amino acids. CDR3 nucleotides: TGTGCCAGCAGCTTAGTTTCGTCGGACCACAGCTCCTACGAGCAGTACTTC. Protein product: CASSLVSSDHSSYEQYF.

This clonotype showed up just a few times. One junction end disagrees with the germline gene, perhaps due to a read error. V usage is TRBV20-1 and J usage is TRBJ1-6; TRBD1 is a possible D gene (5 bases). Germline CDR1 and CDR2: DFQATT and SNEGSKA (reference sequence). CDR3 length equals 17 residues. The CDR3 DNA is TGCAGTGCTAGAGATCGTGGCAGACAGATCTTTAATTCGCCCCTCCACTTT. Translating gives CSARDRGRQIFNSPLHF.

This clonotype has just a few counts. The rearrangement links TRBV6-1 to TRBJ2-5; D may match TRBD1 or TRBD2 (5 bases each). Per germline, CDR1 MNHNS and CDR2 SASEGT. The CDR3 is 14 amino acids. The V and J ends lost 8 bases and 1 base respectively, with 14 bases between them. DNA of the CDR3: TGTGCCAGCCTTTCTGGGGGACGCCAAGAGACCCAGTACTTC. It translates to CASLSGGRQETQYF.

The J gene is TRBJ2-4, the V gene TRBV7-9; D is perhaps TRBD2 (5 bases). This CDR3 is 15 amino acids long. Per the germline V gene, CDR1 is SEHNR and CDR2 is FQNEAQ (reference sequence). V lost 4 bases and J 0 bases, leaving 10 bases between the germline ends. In DNA, the CDR3 is TGTGCCAGCAGCTCCCCGGGGATAGCCAAAAACATTCAGTACTTC. This gives the protein CASSSPGIAKNIQYF.

This clonotype occurred a few times. The genes are TRBV7-9 and TRBJ2-7; D is tentatively TRBD1 or TRBD2 (5 bases each). The CDR3 length is 13 residues. CDR1 and CDR2 from the germline V gene are SEHNR and FQNEAQ (reference sequence). Trimming stripped 7 bases from V and 1 base from J, with 11 bases between. The CDR3 protein is CASNGGSSYEQYF. CDR3 coding DNA: TGTGCCAGCAATGGGGGATCGTCCTACGAGCAGTACTTC.

This clonotype was picked up one time. The chain couples TRBV5-1 to TRBJ1-6, with 7 bases that match TRBD1. J was trimmed by 9 bases and V by 4 bases; bases with no gene match: 7. CDR1 and CDR2 from the germline V gene are SGHRS and YFSETQ. The CDR3 extends over 14 amino acids. In nucleotides, the CDR3 is TGCGCCAGCAGCGGGGACAGACAGAGTTCACCCCTCCACTTT. Translated: CASSGDRQSSPLHF. The full variable domain, with the rest looked up from reference TRBV5-1 and TRBJ1-6, is KAGVTQTPRYLIKTRGQQVTLSCSPISGHRSVSWYQQTPGQGLQFLFEYFSETQRNKGNFPGRFSGRQFSNSRSEMNVSTLELGDSALYLCASSGDRQSSPLHFGNGTRLTVT.

This chain connects TRBV3-1 to TRBJ1-2; D may be TRBD1 (5 bases). With 0 bases removed from V and 4 bases from J, the gap between germline ends came to 15 bases. Germline V lookup: CDR1 LGHDT, CDR2 YNNKEL (reference sequence). This CDR3 is 16 amino acids long. The CDR3 DNA follows: TGTGCCAGCAGCCAAGATCTTCCAGGCGGGGGCTATGGCTACACCTTC. It encodes CASSQDLPGGGYGYTF.

V usage is TRBV12-3 or TRBV12-4 and J usage is TRBJ1-3; D might be TRBD1 (5 bases). The CDR3 covers 14 residues. Trimming removed 2 bases at V and 7 bases at J, with 12 bases between. The CDR3 DNA reads as TGTGCCAGCAGTTTACTCGGCCCAGGGAACACCATATATTTT. Translation gives CASSLLGPGNTIYF.

V is TRBV20-1 and J is TRBJ2-7; 8 bases agree with TRBD1. Germline trimming cut 1 base from V and 7 bases from J; bases unmatched to any gene: 9. The length of the CDR3 is 14 residues. Looked up from germline, CDR1 is DFQATT and CDR2 is SNEGSKA (reference sequence). Here the CDR3 reads CSARVGTGWGEQYF. The CDR3 DNA sequence: TGCAGTGCTAGAGTTGGGACAGGTTGGGGAGAGCAGTACTTC.

This clonotype turned up a few times. This chain connects TRBV5-6 to TRBJ1-5, with TRBD1 identical over 8 bases. The CDR3 covers 15 residues. Germline CDR1 reads SGHDT; CDR2 reads YYEEEE. J was trimmed by 6 bases and V by 0 bases; bases with no gene match: 5. The CDR3 nucleotides read TGTGCCAGCAGCTTGGGGGCAGGGGGCGGTCAGCCCCAGCATTTT. Its protein product is CASSLGAGGGQPQHF. Using reference TRBV5-6 and TRBJ1-5 for the parts outside the CDR3, the full variable domain is DAGVTQSPTHLIKTRGQQVTLRCSPKSGHDTVSWYQQALGQGPQFIFQYYEEEERQRGNFPDRFSGHQFPNYSSELNVNALLLGDSALYLCASSLGAGGGQPQHFGDGTRLSIL.

As regards this clonotype: A much larger clone sits a single nucleotide away, making a read error possible. V and J are TRBV29-1 and TRBJ2-7, with TRBD1 matching over 10 bases. This CDR3 contains 12 residues. The germline CDR1 and CDR2 sequences are SQVTM and ANQGSEA. Trimming took 7 bases from V and 3 from J; bases not matched to a gene: 3. CDR3 in DNA: TGCAGCGGTGGGACAGGGGACTACGAGCAGTACTTC. It specifies CSGGTGDYEQYF.

This clonotype appeared a few times. The chain uses TRBV29-1 and TRBJ2-5; no reliable D call. CDR1 and CDR2 from the germline V gene are SQVTM and ANQGSEA. The CDR3 is 11 amino acids. Trimming stripped 6 bases from V and 4 bases from J, with 9 bases between. The chain's CDR3 is CSVPRVETQYF. Here the CDR3 DNA reads TGCAGCGTGCCTAGGGTAGAGACCCAGTACTTC.

This clonotype was picked up a small number of times. The chain uses TRBV5-1 and TRBJ2-7; D is possibly TRBD1 (5 bases). This CDR3 spans 14 amino acids. The V gene lost 4 bases and the J gene lost 0 bases, with 11 bases spanning the gap. Germline V gene lookup returns CDR1 SGHRS and CDR2 YFSETQ. CDR3 DNA: TGCGCCAGCAGCCTACAGGCCCACTCCTACGAGCAGTACTTC. Protein: CASSLQAHSYEQYF.

In its sample, this clonotype was seen a few times. The gene calls are TRBV10-3 and TRBJ2-5; 13 bases agree with TRBD2. Germline V gene lookup returns CDR1 ENHRY and CDR2 SYGVKD. V was clipped by 11 bases and J by 4 bases; unmatched bases: 7. The CDR3 is 14 amino acids. As DNA, the CDR3 is TGTGCCTCCTCCGGACTAGCGGGAGTAGAGACCCAGTACTTC. Amino acid sequence: CASSGLAGVETQYF.

The V call is TRBV5-1, the J call TRBJ2-5; TRBD2 aligns across 10 bases. This CDR3 has 16 amino acids. Germline loops: CDR1 SGHRS, CDR2 YFSETQ. The V and J ends lost 7 bases and 0 bases, in that order; junction bases with no gene match: 9. The CDR3 loop reads CASARTSGKYQETQYF. DNA for the CDR3: TGCGCCAGCGCCAGGACTAGCGGAAAGTACCAAGAGACCCAGTACTTC.

This clonotype occurred once. At one end, the junction sequence differs from germline, possibly due to a read error. The V and J genes are TRBV5-1 and TRBJ2-7; D is possibly TRBD1 (5 bases). The V gene's germline CDR1 is SGHRS and CDR2 YFSETQ. This CDR3 is 15 amino acids long. For the CDR3, the DNA is TGCGCCAGCAGCCTCGGACACCGGCTCTCCCACGAGCAGTACTTC. This gives the protein CASSLGHRLSHEQYF.

The genes are TRBV19 and TRBJ2-5, with D possibly being TRBD2 (5 bases). Trimming stripped 7 bases from V and 11 bases from J, with 23 bases between. The germline V gene encodes CDR1 LNHDA and CDR2 SQIVND (reference sequence). This CDR3 is built from 14 residues. The CDR3 is CASNRYGREDEQYF. The CDR3 DNA reads TGTGCCAGTAATAGGTACGGCCGGGAAGATGAGCAGTACTTC. The full variable domain, rest sourced from reference TRBV19 and TRBJ2-5, is DGGITQSPKYLFRKEGQNVTLSCEQNLNHDAMYWYRQDPGQGLRLIYYSQIVNDFQKGDIAEGYSVSREKKESFPLTVTSAQKNPTAFYLCASNRYGREDEQYFGPGTRLLVL.

The rearrangement uses TRBV20-1 and TRBJ2-7, with 9 bases fitting TRBD1. This CDR3 contains 15 residues. Looked up from germline, CDR1 is DFQATT and CDR2 is SNEGSKA (reference sequence). With V trimmed by 3 bases and J by 5 bases, 11 bases remained unmatched. CDR3 in amino acids: CSASEPGQGINEQYF. The CDR3 nucleotides are TGCAGTGCTAGTGAACCGGGACAGGGCATCAACGAGCAGTACTTC.

The gene calls are TRBV5-1 and TRBJ2-4; D is tentatively TRBD1 or TRBD2 (7 bases each). Looked up from germline, CDR1 is SGHRS and CDR2 is YFSETQ. CDR3 size: 14 residues. Between the trimmed V and J ends, which lost 2 bases and 7 bases, there was a span of 13 bases. CDR3 in amino acids: CASSFYRGGNIQYF. The CDR3 DNA sequence: TGCGCCAGCAGCTTCTACAGGGGAGGGAACATTCAGTACTTC.

The sample holds a few counts of this clonotype. This chain uses TRBV4-3 with TRBJ1-2, with no clear D. There are 15 residues in the CDR3. Germline V gene sequence: CDR1 LGHNA, CDR2 YSLEER. Trimming removed 3 bases at V and 1 base at J, with 12 bases between. The CDR3 coding sequence is TGCGCCAGCAGCCAGTCGACGGCACGTAACTATGGCTACACCTTC. Its protein is CASSQSTARNYGYTF.

The V gene is TRBV21-1, the J gene TRBJ2-1; TRBD2, as called in the table, went unchecked against the DNA. TRBV21-1 is marked as a pseudogene. The CDR3 has 24 residues. The CDR3 DNA sequence: TGTGCCAGCAGCAAAGACCCCGCCACACGCAAACCGGGACTAGCGGGAGGGACCGGCAATGAGCAGTTCTTC. It translates to CASSKDPATRKPGLAGGTGNEQFF.

To note about this clonotype: Sequence at one end of the junction differs from germline and may be a read error. The chain uses TRBV7-8 and TRBJ2-1, with TRBD2 matching over 7 bases. Per germline, CDR1 SGHVS and CDR2 FQNEAQ. The CDR3 runs 12 residues. The CDR3 here is CANSLRGDEQFF. CDR3 coding DNA: TGTGCCAACAGCTTACGGGGGGATGAGCAGTTCTTC.

This clonotype was counted a few times. The rearrangement joins TRBV7-9 to TRBJ1-4; 7 bases align to TRBD1. The CDR3 totals 15 residues. The V and J ends lost 2 bases and 8 bases, in that order; junction bases with no gene match: 8. In germline, CDR1 is SEHNR, CDR2 FQNEAQ (reference sequence). CDR3 nucleotides: TGTGCCAGCAGCTTATTAGGCCAGGGGGAGGAAAAACTGTTTTTT. Residues: CASSLLGQGEEKLFF.

This chain joins TRBV3-1 and TRBJ1-6, with D perhaps TRBD1 (6 bases). Germline V gives CDR1 LGHDT, CDR2 YNNKEL (reference sequence). The CDR3 consists of 14 residues. Trimming left V 6 bases short and J 10 bases short, with 16 bases between. The CDR3 region is CASSPSYRDSPLHF. As DNA, the CDR3 is TGTGCCAGCAGTCCGTCATACAGGGACTCACCCCTCCACTTT.

The table lists this clonotype with a few counts. The CDR3 sequence is CSARAPTSGSPSTDTQYF. DNA for the CDR3: TGCAGTGCTAGAGCCCCCACTAGCGGGTCCCCTAGCACAGATACGCAGTATTTT. V gene TRBV20-1 combines with J gene TRBJ2-3; 9 bases are a match to TRBD2. The V gene's germline CDR1 is DFQATT and CDR2 SNEGSKA (reference sequence). The CDR3 runs to 18 residues. V was clipped by 1 base and J by 0 bases; unmatched bases: 11.

The chain employs TRBV5-1 and TRBJ2-1; D not resolved. There are 15 residues in the CDR3. Per germline, CDR1 SGHRS and CDR2 YFSETQ. Trimming took 0 bases from V and 0 from J, leaving 7 bases between them. The CDR3 region is CASSLDFSSYNEQFF. CDR3 nucleotide sequence: TGCGCCAGCAGCTTGGACTTCTCCTCCTACAATGAGCAGTTCTTC. The variable domain in full, completed from reference TRBV5-1 and TRBJ2-1, reads KAGVTQTPRYLIKTRGQQVTLSCSPISGHRSVSWYQQTPGQGLQFLFEYFSETQRNKGNFPGRFSGRQFSNSRSEMNVSTLELGDSALYLCASSLDFSSYNEQFFGPGTRLTVL.

This clonotype turned up a few times. The chain uses TRBV20-1 and TRBJ1-5, with 8 bases identical to TRBD1. J lost 0 bases, V lost 3 bases, and 4 bases had no gene match. The CDR3 contains 15 residues. From germline, CDR1 is DFQATT and CDR2 SNEGSKA (reference sequence). The CDR3 reads CSARDREGSNQPQHF. CDR3 bases: TGCAGTGCTAGGGACAGGGAAGGTAGCAATCAGCCCCAGCATTTT.